This is a list of T cell receptor beta chains from one sample in a study of T cell clusters in autoimmune cytopenias. No DNA is given; TCRdb re-called the multiplex PCR reads and lists each CDR3 protein once. The sample has thousands of distinct CDR3 sequences. Sample: peripheral blood. Receptors originate from a human donor with an autoimmune cytopenia or autoimmune hepatitis (not recorded which). Each CDR3 is given with its conserved first and last residue. Each record gives: V gene, CDR3 length, clone size, J gene, CDR3 protein. Clone sizes are given selectively: once, few, many, or a class where the clone is expanded.

>TRBV6-5|13|-|TRBJ2-3
CASCQGGTDTQYF
>TRBV6-5|14|-|TRBJ1-5
CASSYGVSNQPQHF
>TRBV10-3|15|-|TRBJ1-5
CAISVGGDGNQPQHF
>TRBV13|14|-|TRBJ1-6
CASSLRDRYSPLHF
>TRBV7-2|13|-|TRBJ2-1
CASSLDFNNEQFF
>TRBV5-1|15|-|TRBJ2-7
CASSRVSGQIYEQYF
>TRBV2|13|-|TRBJ2-7
CASTSDRSYEQYF
>TRBV6-5|14|-|TRBJ1-1
CAISEPLGQGEAFF
>TRBV12-3/TRBV12-4|16|-|TRBJ2-7
CASSLRRAGGLNEQYF
>TRBV30|17|medium-sized|TRBJ2-2
CAWSVLFGGGNTGELFF
>TRBV27|13|medium-sized|TRBJ2-1
CASRRVFYNEQFF
>TRBV6-6|15|medium-sized|TRBJ2-3
CASKGLAGATDTQYF
>TRBV12-3/TRBV12-4|11|medium-sized|TRBJ2-7
CASSLKYEQYF
>TRBV5-6|15|-|TRBJ2-7
CASSLVPRGNEEQYF
>TRBV29-1|14|medium-sized|TRBJ2-5
CSVVNRGRGETQYF
>TRBV6-6|14|-|TRBJ2-1
CASSFTAEGYEQFF
>TRBV29-1|11|medium-sized|TRBJ2-7
CSVPQGPEQYF
>TRBV10-3|11|-|TRBJ2-3
CAIRESNTQYF
>TRBV7-9|13|-|TRBJ1-4
CASRGGRNEKLFF
>TRBV19|17|medium-sized|TRBJ2-6
CASSNRDLKPGANVLTF
>TRBV6-2/TRBV6-3|15|-|TRBJ2-1
CAISEAGLPYNEQFF
>TRBV6-5|15|-|TRBJ2-1
CASSELAGGPGQQFF
>TRBV27|16|-|TRBJ2-7
CASSLGRAGGIYEQYF
>TRBV5-4|15|-|TRBJ2-7
CASNPEGAGVLEQYF
>TRBV6-5|15|-|TRBJ2-7
CASRKTSGGSYEQYF
>TRBV29-1|16|-|TRBJ2-5
CSVEGTTSGSYYEQYF
>TRBV5-4|15|-|TRBJ2-1
CASSQDPSWEYEQFF
>TRBV10-3|13|-|TRBJ1-5
CAISGTGSQPQHF
>TRBV7-6|14|-|TRBJ1-1
CASSEPLGNTEAFF
>TRBV5-4|14|-|TRBJ1-1
CASSFQTDFTEAFF
>TRBV19|14|-|TRBJ2-3
CASRTSGMTDTQYF
>TRBV25-1|12|-|TRBJ2-7
CAVGQGAYEQYF
>TRBV20-1|14|-|TRBJ2-3
CSARDWRETDTQYF
>TRBV6-5|15|-|TRBJ2-2
CASRKPWGVTGELFF
>TRBV18|15|-|TRBJ2-1
CASSPQLAGKNEQFF
>TRBV6-5|15|medium-sized|TRBJ2-1
CASSTGLAGPNEQFF
>TRBV7-6|12|-|TRBJ2-5
CASSLVGQTQYF
>TRBV30|12|medium-sized|TRBJ1-6
CAWSQRYSPLHF
>TRBV18|15|medium-sized|TRBJ1-5
CASSPTGADQQPQHF
>TRBV6-1|15|-|TRBJ1-4
CASSDWGLGSEKLFF
>TRBV7-9|13|-|TRBJ2-1
CASWTSGLNEQFF
>TRBV20-1|14|-|TRBJ2-7
CSVKGRAYSYEQYF
>TRBV19|16|-|TRBJ2-7
CASSIVGGPRSYEQYF
>TRBV19|12|medium-sized|TRBJ1-1
CASSTQGDEAFF
>TRBV12-3/TRBV12-4|17|-|TRBJ2-3
CASSARGSGVVADTQYF
>TRBV7-9|13|-|TRBJ2-1
CASSLGSGNEQFF